These 5 T cell receptor beta chains were all obtained from the same sample, sequenced in a study of blood T cell repertoires in COVID-19. Generated by immunoSEQ multiplex PCR, the TCRdb table keeps only in-frame clones and is missing some. The table shows around 390,000 clones, with more than 75% occurring only once. Material for sequencing was PBMCs or T cells enriched from blood (not recorded which). These receptors were obtained from a woman aged 45-65 years who had recovered from COVID-19.

The gene calls are TRBV20-1 and TRBJ1-2; 7 bases match TRBD1. This CDR3 has 11 residues. Trimming removed 5 bases from V and 10 bases from J; junction bases left unmatched: 7. Germline loops: CDR1 DFQATT, CDR2 SNEGSKA (reference sequence). In DNA, the CDR3 is TGCAGTGCTTTAGACAGGGAGGACTACACCTTC. Translating gives CSALDREDYTF.

The chain uses TRBV5-1 and TRBJ1-1; TRBD1 agrees at 9 bases. Germline values: CDR1 SGHRS, CDR2 YFSETQ. The ends lost 0 bases at V and 3 bases at J; junction bases unmatched: 6. The CDR3 contains 16 residues. CDR3 in amino acids: CASSLGTGARDTEAFF. CDR3 DNA sequence: TGCGCCAGCAGCTTGGGGACAGGGGCTAGGGACACTGAAGCTTTCTTT. Filled out from reference TRBV5-1 and TRBJ1-1, the complete variable domain reads KAGVTQTPRYLIKTRGQQVTLSCSPISGHRSVSWYQQTPGQGLQFLFEYFSETQRNKGNFPGRFSGRQFSNSRSEMNVSTLELGDSALYLCASSLGTGARDTEAFFGQGTRLTVV.

The CDR3 DNA sequence: TGTGCCAGCACAGCGGACAGGGGTTATGGCTACACCTTC. Amino acids: CASTADRGYGYTF. The chain is built from TRBV28 and TRBJ1-2; 9 nucleotides align to TRBD1. The J segment lost 5 bases and the V segment lost 7 bases, leaving 5 bases of the junction unmatched. CDR3 length: 13 amino acids. CDR1 and CDR2 from the germline V gene are MDHEN and SYDVKM.

The chain employs TRBV11-2 and TRBJ1-3, with D unclear. V shed 4 bases and J shed 4 bases, with 8 bases lying between them. The CDR3 totals 13 residues. The germline CDR1 and CDR2 sequences are SGHAT and FQNNGV. CDR3 nucleotides: TGTGCCAGCAGCTACCAGTACGGAAACACCATATATTTT. Translating it yields CASSYQYGNTIYF.

The gene calls are TRBV20-1 and TRBJ1-2; no clear D. The CDR3 has 11 residues. With 6 bases removed from V and 8 bases from J, the gap between germline ends came to 13 bases. The germline V gene has CDR1 DFQATT and CDR2 SNEGSKA (reference sequence). The CDR3 DNA is TGCAGTGCAAGCGAGGTGTTCGGCTACACCTTC. As protein: CSASEVFGYTF.